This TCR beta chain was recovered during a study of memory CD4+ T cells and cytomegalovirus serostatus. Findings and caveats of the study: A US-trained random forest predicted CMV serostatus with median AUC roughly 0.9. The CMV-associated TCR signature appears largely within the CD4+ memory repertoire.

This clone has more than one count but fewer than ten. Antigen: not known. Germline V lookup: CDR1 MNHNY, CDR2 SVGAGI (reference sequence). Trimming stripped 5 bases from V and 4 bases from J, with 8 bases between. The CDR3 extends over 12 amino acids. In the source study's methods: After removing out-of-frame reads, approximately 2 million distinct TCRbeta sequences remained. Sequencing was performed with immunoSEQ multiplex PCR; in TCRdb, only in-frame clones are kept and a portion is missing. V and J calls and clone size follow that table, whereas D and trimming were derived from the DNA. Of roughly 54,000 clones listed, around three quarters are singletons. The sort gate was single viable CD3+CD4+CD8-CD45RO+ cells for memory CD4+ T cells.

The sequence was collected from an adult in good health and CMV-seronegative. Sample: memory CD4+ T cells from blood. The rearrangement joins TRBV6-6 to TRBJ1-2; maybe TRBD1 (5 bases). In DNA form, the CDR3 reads TGTGCCAGCAGTCCCGGGGCCTATGGCTACACCTTC. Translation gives CASSPGAYGYTF.